This TCR beta chain derives from a study of shared clonotypes between healthy human individuals. Findings and limits, study-wide: Depth was large, yet rarefaction showed that sorted-subset sequencing was incomplete.

The repertoire was sequenced with immunoSEQ multiplex PCR; TCRdb's copy has only in-frame clones and lacks some. Seen here are 950,000 to 1,300,000 clones, about 75% observed once, and the top ten hold about 1.5%. This clone was recorded many times. The antigen is not known. V lost 0 bases to trimming and J lost 1 base; unmatched junction nucleotides: 10. The CDR3 loop spans 18 amino acids. Germline V gene data show CDR1 as LGHNA and CDR2 as YSLEER. The specimen sequenced was memory CD4+ T cells sorted from blood. Regarding subset: CD45RA-negative fraction. This TCR was recovered from a man between 18 and 29 years old in good health. The J gene is TRBJ2-3, the V gene TRBV4-3; 7 bases are a match to TRBD2. The DNA for the CDR3 is TGCGCCAGCAGCCAAGATCAACTCCGCGGGAGACGCACAGATACGCAGTATTTT. Translation: CASSQDQLRGRRTDTQYF.